The sequence of this TCR beta chain was determined in a study of T cell responses to AZD1222 COVID-19 vaccine. Overall study: Second doses were pooled across both intervals (about 4 or about 12 weeks). Findings and caveats of the study: The number of AZD1222 recipients seropositive at baseline was only six. Donors were chiefly white British, with a greater number of females, and clonal diversity was perhaps underestimated. Spike-specific TCR breadth and depth rose after two AZD1222 doses.

The table lists this clone with a few counts. Its antigen remains unknown. This CDR3 has 13 residues. CDR1 and CDR2 (germline): SGHTA, FQGNSA. The V end was cut by 5 bases, the J end by 3 bases, with 11 bases between. Libraries were prepared by immunoSEQ multiplex PCR; TCRdb keeps only in-frame clonotypes and omits some of them. The sample holds 120,000 to 150,000 clones, roughly nine tenths seen once. V gene TRBV7-2 combines with J gene TRBJ2-7; a possible D gene is TRBD1 (6 bases). Sequences were derived from peripheral blood, sampled on day 0 of AZD1222 vaccination. The TCR originated in an adult in good health. The CDR3 DNA is TGTGCCAGCAGCGTGGACAGACTCTACGAGCAGTACTTC. Amino acid sequence: CASSVDRLYEQYF.